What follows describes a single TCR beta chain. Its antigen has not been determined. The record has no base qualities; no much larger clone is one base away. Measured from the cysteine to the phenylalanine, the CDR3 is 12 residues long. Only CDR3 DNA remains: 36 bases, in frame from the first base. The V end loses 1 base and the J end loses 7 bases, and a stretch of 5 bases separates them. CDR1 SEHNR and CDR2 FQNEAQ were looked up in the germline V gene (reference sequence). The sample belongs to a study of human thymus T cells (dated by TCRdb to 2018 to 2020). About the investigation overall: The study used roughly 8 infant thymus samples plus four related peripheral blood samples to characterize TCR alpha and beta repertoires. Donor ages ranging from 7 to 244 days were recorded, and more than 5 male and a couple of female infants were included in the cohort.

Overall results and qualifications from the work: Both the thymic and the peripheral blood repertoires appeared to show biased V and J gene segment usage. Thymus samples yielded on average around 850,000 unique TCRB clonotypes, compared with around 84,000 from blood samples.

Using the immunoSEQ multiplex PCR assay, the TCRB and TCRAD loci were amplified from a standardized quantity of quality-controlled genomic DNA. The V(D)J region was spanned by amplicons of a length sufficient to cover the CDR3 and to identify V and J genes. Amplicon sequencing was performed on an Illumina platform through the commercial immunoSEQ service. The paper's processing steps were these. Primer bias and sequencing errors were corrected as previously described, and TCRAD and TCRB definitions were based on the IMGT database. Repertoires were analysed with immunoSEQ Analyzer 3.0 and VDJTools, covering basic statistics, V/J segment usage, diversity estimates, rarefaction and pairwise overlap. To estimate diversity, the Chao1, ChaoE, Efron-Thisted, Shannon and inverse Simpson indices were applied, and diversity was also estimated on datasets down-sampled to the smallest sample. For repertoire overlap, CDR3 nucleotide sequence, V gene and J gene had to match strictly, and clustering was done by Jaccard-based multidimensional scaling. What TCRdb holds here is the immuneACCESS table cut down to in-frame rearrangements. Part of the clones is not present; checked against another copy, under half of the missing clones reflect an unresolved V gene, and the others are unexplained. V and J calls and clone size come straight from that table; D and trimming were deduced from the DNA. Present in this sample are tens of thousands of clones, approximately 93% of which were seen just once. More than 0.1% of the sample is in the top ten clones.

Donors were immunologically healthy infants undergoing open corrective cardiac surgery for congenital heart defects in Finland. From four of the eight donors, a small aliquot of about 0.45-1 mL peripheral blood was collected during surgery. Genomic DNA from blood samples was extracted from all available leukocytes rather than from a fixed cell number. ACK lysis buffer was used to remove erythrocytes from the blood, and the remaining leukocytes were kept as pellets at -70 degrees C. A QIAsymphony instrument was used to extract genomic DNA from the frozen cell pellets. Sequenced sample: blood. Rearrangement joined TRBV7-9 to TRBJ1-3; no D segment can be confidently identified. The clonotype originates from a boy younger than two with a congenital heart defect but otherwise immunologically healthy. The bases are TGTGCCAGCAGCTTAGACTGGAACACCATATATTTT. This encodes CASSLDWNTIYF.